These T cell receptor beta chains were read from a single sample in a study of blood T cell repertoires in COVID-19. The protocol was immunoSEQ multiplex PCR, while the TCRdb copy is restricted to in-frame clones and leaves out a portion. Counted here are about 27,000 clones, approximately 66% occurring once; the ten biggest clones make up 7.3%. Input material: peripheral blood. The receptors stem from a man between 60 and 75 years old with active or convalescent COVID-19. CDR3s include the opening cysteine and the closing phenylalanine or tryptophan. The D gene is left open where the match is weak. For some rows the clone size is stated as once, few or many, or as a class when expanded; others skip it.

len: 14
d_gene: TRBD1
abundance: few
v_gene: TRBV4-1
j_gene: TRBJ1-2
CDR3nt: TGCGCCAGCAGCCAAGAGAGGGGGCTTAGTGGCTACACCTTC
CDR3aa: CASSQERGLSGYTF

len: 15
d_gene: -
abundance: -
v_gene: TRBV12-5
j_gene: TRBJ1-1
CDR3nt: TGTGCTAGTGTAAGTGCGGGACTCAAGAACACTGAAGCTTTCTTT
CDR3aa: CASVSAGLKNTEAFF

len: 16
d_gene: TRBD2
abundance: few
v_gene: TRBV11-2
j_gene: TRBJ2-1
CDR3nt: TGTGCCAGCAGCTTTTTTAGCGGGGGGGGGAACAATGAGCAGTTCTTC
CDR3aa: CASSFFSGGGNNEQFF

len: 15
d_gene: -
abundance: -
v_gene: TRBV18
j_gene: TRBJ1-5
CDR3nt: TGTGCCAGCTCACCGGGCAGGGATAGCAATCAGCCCCAGCATTTT
CDR3aa: CASSPGRDSNQPQHF

len: 14
d_gene: -
abundance: -
v_gene: TRBV19
j_gene: TRBJ1-1
CDR3nt: TGTGCCAGTAGTAGCAGGGGTCGGAACACTGAAGCTTTCTTT
CDR3aa: CASSSRGRNTEAFF

len: 17
d_gene: -
abundance: -
v_gene: TRBV6-1
j_gene: TRBJ2-1
CDR3nt: TGTGCCAGCAGTGGCTCATCAACTGGGACGGGAGTAGGTGAGCAGTTCTTC
CDR3aa: CASSGSSTGTGVGEQFF

len: 14
d_gene: -
abundance: -
v_gene: TRBV13
j_gene: TRBJ1-4
CDR3nt: TGTGCCAGCAGCTTAAAGACAGCTAATGAAAAACTGTTTTTT
CDR3aa: CASSLKTANEKLFF

len: 15
d_gene: -
abundance: few
v_gene: TRBV7-9
j_gene: TRBJ1-1
CDR3nt: TGTGCCAGCAGCTTAACCCTAGGGGGGAGGGCTGAAGCTTTCTTT
CDR3aa: CASSLTLGGRAEAFF

len: 15
d_gene: TRBD1
abundance: -
v_gene: TRBV6-5
j_gene: TRBJ2-3
CDR3nt: TGTGCCAGCAGTTACTTGACAGGGGCCACAGATACGCAGTATTTT
CDR3aa: CASSYLTGATDTQYF

len: 18
d_gene: TRBD2
abundance: few
v_gene: TRBV7-2
j_gene: TRBJ2-7
CDR3nt: TGTGCCAGCAGCTTAAATCGGGGGGGAACCCTGAGCTCCTACGAGCAGTACTTC
CDR3aa: CASSLNRGGTLSSYEQYF

len: 16
d_gene: -
abundance: once
v_gene: TRBV13
j_gene: TRBJ1-1
CDR3nt: TGTGCCAGCAGCTCCCTTTGGGGGGGCGCGAACACTGAAGCTTTCTTT
CDR3aa: CASSSLWGGANTEAFF

len: 13
d_gene: -
abundance: -
v_gene: TRBV10-1
j_gene: TRBJ1-6
CDR3nt: TGCGCCAGCAGTGCGACAGATAATTCACCCCTCCACTTT
CDR3aa: CASSATDNSPLHF

len: 18
d_gene: TRBD2
abundance: -
v_gene: TRBV5-4
j_gene: TRBJ2-1
CDR3nt: TGTGCCAGCAGCACGGGACTAGCGGGAGGCGGCTCCTACAATGAGCAGTTCTTC
CDR3aa: CASSTGLAGGGSYNEQFF

len: 13
d_gene: -
abundance: -
v_gene: TRBV14
j_gene: TRBJ1-3
CDR3nt: TGTGCCAGCAACACCGTCTCTGGAAACACCATATATTTT
CDR3aa: CASNTVSGNTIYF

len: 14
d_gene: -
abundance: -
v_gene: TRBV29-1
j_gene: TRBJ2-1
CDR3nt: TGCAGCGTTGAACGTAGCACCTCCTACAATGAGCAGTTCTTC
CDR3aa: CSVERSTSYNEQFF

len: 16
d_gene: -
abundance: -
v_gene: TRBV19
j_gene: TRBJ1-2
CDR3nt: TGTGCCAGTAGTACGCTTAACAGAGCTTCTAACTATGGCTACACCTTC
CDR3aa: CASSTLNRASNYGYTF

len: 16
d_gene: TRBD2
abundance: -
v_gene: TRBV9
j_gene: TRBJ2-5
CDR3nt: TGTGCCAGCAGCGTCCTCAGCGGGACTAGCAAGGAGACCCAGTACTTC
CDR3aa: CASSVLSGTSKETQYF

len: 15
d_gene: -
abundance: -
v_gene: TRBV7-9
j_gene: TRBJ1-1
CDR3nt: TGTGCCAGCAGCCCAAAAAGGAGGGTGAACACTGAAGCTTTCTTT
CDR3aa: CASSPKRRVNTEAFF

len: 15
d_gene: -
abundance: -
v_gene: TRBV19
j_gene: TRBJ1-6
CDR3nt: TGTGCCAGTAGTAGGAGAGCGACAGGAGTCTCACCCCTCCACTTT
CDR3aa: CASSRRATGVSPLHF

len: 16
d_gene: -
abundance: medium-sized
v_gene: TRBV7-8
j_gene: TRBJ2-2
CDR3nt: TGTGCCAGCAGCTCAGGACTGGGTGGAACGGTCGGGGAGCTGTTTTTT
CDR3aa: CASSSGLGGTVGELFF

len: 16
d_gene: TRBD1
abundance: -
v_gene: TRBV5-1
j_gene: TRBJ2-5
CDR3nt: TGCGCCAGCAGCAAGGCACAGGGGCTGGGGTCCGAGACCCAGTACTTC
CDR3aa: CASSKAQGLGSETQYF

len: 13
d_gene: -
abundance: -
v_gene: TRBV6-1
j_gene: TRBJ1-3
CDR3nt: TGTGCCAGCAGTGAAGCAGGTTTCGGGACCATATATTTT
CDR3aa: CASSEAGFGTIYF

len: 16
d_gene: -
abundance: -
v_gene: TRBV19
j_gene: TRBJ1-6
CDR3nt: TGTGCCAGTAGCGGTTTTCGGAGCTCCTATAATTCACCCCTCCACTTT
CDR3aa: CASSGFRSSYNSPLHF

len: 16
d_gene: TRBD1
abundance: -
v_gene: TRBV18
j_gene: TRBJ1-5
CDR3nt: TGTGCCAGCTCACCACCAACAGGGGGCCTTAAACAGCCCCAGCATTTT
CDR3aa: CASSPPTGGLKQPQHF

len: 15
d_gene: TRBD1
abundance: -
v_gene: TRBV14
j_gene: TRBJ1-2
CDR3nt: TGTGCCAGCAGCCTCCGACAGGGCTGGGCCTATGGCTACACCTTC
CDR3aa: CASSLRQGWAYGYTF

len: 15
d_gene: TRBD1
abundance: -
v_gene: TRBV6-2/TRBV6-3
j_gene: TRBJ1-2
CDR3nt: TGTGCCAGCAGTTCCCCGGGACAGGACACCTATGGCTACACCTTC
CDR3aa: CASSSPGQDTYGYTF

len: 17
d_gene: TRBD1
abundance: -
v_gene: TRBV19
j_gene: TRBJ1-2
CDR3nt: TGTGCCAGTAGTGCACAAACGGACAGGGTCGGGAAGTATGGCTACACCTTC
CDR3aa: CASSAQTDRVGKYGYTF

len: 15
d_gene: TRBD1
abundance: -
v_gene: TRBV6-5
j_gene: TRBJ1-3
CDR3nt: TGTGCCAGCAGTAGGACAGGAGACTCTGGAAACACCATATATTTT
CDR3aa: CASSRTGDSGNTIYF

len: 15
d_gene: -
abundance: -
v_gene: TRBV18
j_gene: TRBJ1-6
CDR3nt: TGTGCCAGCTCACCACGGGAGGGGAGGAATTCACCCCTCCACTTT
CDR3aa: CASSPREGRNSPLHF

len: 15
d_gene: TRBD2
abundance: once
v_gene: TRBV7-8
j_gene: TRBJ2-7
CDR3nt: TGTGCCAGCAGCTTAGTCCTAGCGGGAGGCTACGAGCAGTACTTC
CDR3aa: CASSLVLAGGYEQYF

len: 16
d_gene: TRBD2
abundance: few
v_gene: TRBV5-4
j_gene: TRBJ2-1
CDR3nt: TGTGCCAGCAGCTTCGGGGGGGCCGCTAGCCTCAATGAGCAGTTCTTC
CDR3aa: CASSFGGAASLNEQFF

len: 15
d_gene: TRBD1
abundance: few
v_gene: TRBV5-6
j_gene: TRBJ1-2
CDR3nt: TGTGCCAGCAGCTTGCCCCCGGACAGGGGTTATGGCTACACCTTC
CDR3aa: CASSLPPDRGYGYTF

len: 16
d_gene: TRBD2
abundance: -
v_gene: TRBV19
j_gene: TRBJ2-1
CDR3nt: TGTGCCAGTAGCCCACGAGCGGGGGGCCTGTACAATGAGCAGTTCTTC
CDR3aa: CASSPRAGGLYNEQFF

len: 17
d_gene: -
abundance: -
v_gene: TRBV6-2/TRBV6-3
j_gene: TRBJ1-3
CDR3nt: TGTGCCAGCAGTTACCGGTCCCCAGGGATAACAGGAAACACCATATATTTT
CDR3aa: CASSYRSPGITGNTIYF

len: 15
d_gene: -
abundance: -
v_gene: TRBV7-9
j_gene: TRBJ1-6
CDR3nt: TGTGCCAGCAGCCCTCTCAGGGGAACCAATTCACCCCTCCACTTT
CDR3aa: CASSPLRGTNSPLHF

len: 14
d_gene: -
abundance: -
v_gene: TRBV6-6
j_gene: TRBJ1-2
CDR3nt: TGTGCCAGCAGCCGGGACACGGGGGGCTATGGCTACACCTTC
CDR3aa: CASSRDTGGYGYTF

len: 18
d_gene: TRBD1
abundance: -
v_gene: TRBV4-1
j_gene: TRBJ2-2
CDR3nt: TGCGCCAGCAGCCAAGGCCCGGGACAGGGGGCTGACACCGGGGAGCTGTTTTTT
CDR3aa: CASSQGPGQGADTGELFF

len: 15
d_gene: TRBD2
abundance: -
v_gene: TRBV5-1
j_gene: TRBJ2-2
CDR3nt: TGCGCCAGCAGGCCCGGGACTAGCGGGGGACGGGAGCTGTTTTTT
CDR3aa: CASRPGTSGGRELFF

len: 16
d_gene: TRBD2
abundance: -
v_gene: TRBV11-2
j_gene: TRBJ2-2
CDR3nt: TGTGCCAGCAGTCACATCGGGGGGGGCGCAGACGGGGAGCTGTTTTTT
CDR3aa: CASSHIGGGADGELFF

len: 14
d_gene: -
abundance: -
v_gene: TRBV2
j_gene: TRBJ1-1
CDR3nt: TGTGCCAGCAGTTCCCTGGGGGGAGGCACTGAAGCTTTCTTT
CDR3aa: CASSSLGGGTEAFF